Listed below are T cell receptor beta chains from one sample, sequenced in a study of blood T cell repertoires in COVID-19. Profiling relied on immunoSEQ multiplex PCR, and the TCRdb table lists in-frame clones only, not all of them. This table has just over 650,000 clones, 85% to 90% appearing once. Sequencing input: peripheral blood. The receptors originated from a woman under 30 with acute or convalescent COVID-19. Both conserved end residues are part of each CDR3. Each record gives: clone size, D gene, V gene, J gene, CDR3 protein, CDR3 DNA. D genes are given only for firm matches. A clone size is listed for some rows: how often the clone was seen (once, few, many), or a class if it is expanded.

-	-	TRBV6-4	TRBJ2-3	CASSFGGGAQDTQYF	TGTGCCAGCAGTTTCGGAGGGGGGGCACAAGATACGCAGTATTTT
-	-	TRBV6-5	TRBJ1-3	CASSRVGAQGNTIYF	TGTGCCAGCAGCCGTGTGGGGGCACAGGGAAACACCATATATTTT
-	-	TRBV11-2	TRBJ2-1	CASSLLSGGFYNEQFF	TGTGCCAGCAGCTTACTGTCAGGGGGGTTCTACAATGAGCAGTTCTTC
few	-	TRBV5-1	TRBJ2-3	CASSSGRSTDTQYF	TGCGCCAGCAGCTCAGGCAGGAGCACAGATACGCAGTATTTT
-	-	TRBV27	TRBJ1-3	CASSLSSGFAGNTIYF	TGTGCCAGCAGCTTATCATCAGGGTTTGCAGGAAACACCATATATTTT
-	TRBD1	TRBV3-1/TRBV3-2	TRBJ1-6	CASSRPSGTGISPLHF	TGTGCCAGCAGCCGGCCCTCCGGGACAGGGATATCACCCCTCCACTTT
-	TRBD1	TRBV3-1/TRBV3-2	TRBJ1-5	CASSLGTGHNQPQHF	TGTGCCAGCAGCCTCGGGACAGGACATAATCAGCCCCAGCATTTT
-	TRBD1	TRBV11-2	TRBJ2-7	CASSLGGGPYEQYF	TGTGCCAGCAGCTTAGGAGGGGGCCCTTACGAGCAGTACTTC
-	-	TRBV5-1	TRBJ1-3	CASSLGLSEGNTIYF	TGCGCCAGCAGCTTGGGTCTATCTGAAGGAAACACCATATATTTT
once	TRBD1	TRBV6-5	TRBJ1-4	CASSYGKGQGNEKLFF	TGTGCCAGCAGTTACGGAAAGGGACAGGGAAATGAAAAACTGTTTTTT
-	-	TRBV30	TRBJ1-1	CAWSGRVGNEAFF	TGTGCCTGGAGTGGTAGGGTCGGGAATGAAGCTTTCTTT
-	TRBD1	TRBV28	TRBJ1-5	CASSLFPTGGGSNQPQHF	TGTGCCAGCAGTTTATTCCCTACAGGGGGTGGAAGCAATCAGCCCCAGCATTTT
-	-	TRBV7-6	TRBJ1-6	CASSLVRQGNSPLHF	TGTGCCAGCAGCTTAGTTCGGCAGGGGAATTCACCCCTCCACTTT
-	TRBD2	TRBV5-1	TRBJ2-1	CASSLDGGGPYNEQFF	TGCGCCAGCAGCTTGGACGGCGGGGGGCCATACAATGAGCAGTTCTTC
-	-	TRBV6-5	TRBJ2-7	CASSYQGSSYEQYF	TGTGCCAGCAGTTACCAGGGGTCCTCCTACGAGCAGTACTTC
-	-	TRBV6-5	TRBJ1-1	CASGSGIMNTEAFF	TGTGCCAGCGGGAGTGGGATTATGAACACTGAAGCTTTCTTT
once	TRBD1	TRBV6-5	TRBJ1-2	CASRPGPGQLYGYTF	TGTGCCAGCAGGCCCGGCCCGGGACAGCTCTATGGCTACACCTTC